Presented here are 32 T cell receptor beta chains from one specimen sequenced in a study of shared clonotypes between healthy human individuals. CD45RO negativity and positive selection for CCR7 defined naive CD8 cells, a population that excluded terminally differentiated effector memory CD45RA+ cells. Data came from immunoSEQ multiplex PCR; TCRdb stores just in-frame clones and leaves some out. The profile shows a few million clones, 90% to 95% of them singletons. The sequenced sample was naive CD8+ T cells from PBMCs. The receptors derive from a man between 18 and 29 years old in good health. Some clones in this sample may be carry-over from other donors' samples.

The chain combines TRBV6-5 with TRBJ1-4; 9 bases are shared with TRBD1. This CDR3 is 14 amino acids long. Germline CDR1 MNHEY, CDR2 SVGAGI. The V gene end was trimmed by 5 bases and the J gene end by 3 bases; junction bases not matched to a gene: 1. Here the CDR3 reads CASSDRGANEKLFF. The CDR3, as DNA: TGTGCCAGCAGTGACAGGGGGGCTAATGAAAAACTGTTTTTT.

The chain links TRBV19 to TRBJ2-1; 8 positions agree with TRBD1. V gave up 7 bases and J gave up 4 bases; unmatched junction bases: 18. Germline V gene lookup returns CDR1 LNHDA and CDR2 SQIVND (reference sequence). The CDR3 totals 18 residues. The CDR3 sequence is CASIPTGESLVPYNEQFF. Written as DNA, the CDR3 is TGTGCCAGTATCCCGACAGGGGAGAGTCTCGTACCTTACAATGAGCAGTTCTTC.

This sequence joins TRBV27 and TRBJ2-1; TRBD2 aligns across 7 bases. V gave up 5 bases and J gave up 2 bases; unmatched junction bases: 12. Germline V gives CDR1 MNHEY, CDR2 SMNVEV (reference sequence). The CDR3 covers 17 residues. The CDR3 DNA reads as TGTGCCAGCAGTCCGTCTCTTCCGGGACTAACCTACAATGAGCAGTTCTTC. Encoded protein: CASSPSLPGLTYNEQFF.

CDR3 protein: CASTPRGPGQGAHEQYF. The CDR3 coding sequence is TGTGCCAGCACCCCCCGGGGGCCGGGACAGGGGGCGCACGAGCAGTACTTC. This chain connects TRBV2 to TRBJ2-7; 12 bases agree with TRBD1. Per germline, CDR1 SNHLY and CDR2 FYNNEI. CDR3 size: 17 residues. V lost 7 bases, J lost 5 bases, and 15 bases stayed unmatched.

V gene TRBV6-5 combines with J gene TRBJ1-2; D unresolved. Germline V gives CDR1 MNHEY, CDR2 SVGAGI. The CDR3 extends over 14 amino acids. The V end lost 2 bases, the J end lost 6 bases, and 13 bases lay between the germline ends. CDR3: CASSYGMLGDGYTF. The CDR3 DNA reads as TGTGCCAGCAGTTACGGTATGTTAGGAGATGGCTACACCTTC.

This clone occurred once. This chain uses TRBV28 with TRBJ2-7; 8 bases are a match to TRBD1. Germline CDR1 reads MDHEN; CDR2 reads SYDVKM. CDR3 length: 15 amino acids. Trimming cost V 6 bases and J 0 bases; bases outside gene matches: 7. This chain's CDR3 is CASSLRTGYSYEQYF. The CDR3 DNA reads TGTGCCAGCAGCCTTAGGACAGGGTACTCCTACGAGCAGTACTTC.

In regard to this clone: This sample also contains other DNA sequences that code for the same CDR3. The V and J genes are TRBV7-9 and TRBJ2-7; D is perhaps TRBD1 (5 bases). This CDR3 has 14 residues. Germline V gives CDR1 SEHNR, CDR2 FQNEAQ (reference sequence). The V end was cut by 1 base, the J end by 3 bases, with 10 bases between. The CDR3 loop reads CASSLGQFSYEQYF. The CDR3 nucleotides are TGTGCCAGCAGCTTAGGACAGTTTAGCTACGAGCAGTACTTC.

CDR3 sequence reads: CAARGAGGAYGYTF. In DNA form, the CDR3 reads TGTGCCGCCAGAGGGGCAGGGGGCGCCTATGGCTACACCTTC. The chain has TRBV10-3 and TRBJ1-2, with TRBD1 identical over 8 bases. The CDR3 loop spans 14 amino acids. Germline trimming cut 11 bases from V and 4 bases from J; bases unmatched to any gene: 12. CDR1 ENHRY and CDR2 SYGVKD come from the germline V gene.

Of note for this clone: Within the sample, other DNA sequences also encode this same CDR3. The rearrangement uses TRBV7-9 and TRBJ1-1; 7 bases fit TRBD1. Germline V gives CDR1 SEHNR, CDR2 FQNEAQ (reference sequence). The CDR3 extends over 15 amino acids. Trimming removed 5 bases from V and 0 bases from J; junction bases left unmatched: 6. The CDR3: CASSGGTDMNTEAFF. CDR3 in DNA: TGTGCCAGCAGCGGCGGGACAGACATGAACACTGAAGCTTTCTTT.

The V call is TRBV9, the J call TRBJ2-3; 9 bases are shared with TRBD2. This CDR3 comprises 15 residues. The germline V gene has CDR1 SGDLS and CDR2 YYNGEE. V gave up 4 bases and J gave up 3 bases; unmatched junction bases: 6. CDR3 DNA: TGTGCCAGCAGCCCCGCTAGCGGGGTAACAGATACGCAGTATTTT. Translating it yields CASSPASGVTDTQYF.

The chain combines TRBV6-6 with TRBJ2-3, with TRBD2 identical over 8 bases. The ends lost 8 bases at V and 4 bases at J; junction bases unmatched: 8. This CDR3 is built from 14 residues. Per the germline V gene, CDR1 is MNHNY and CDR2 is SVGAGI (reference sequence). Written as DNA, the CDR3 is TGTGCCAGCGGTACTAGCGGTTTCCCAGATACGCAGTATTTT. Protein product: CASGTSGFPDTQYF.

As DNA, the CDR3 is TGTGCCACCAGCGATCCAGGACAGGGGTTCCACGAGCAGTACTTC. Translated, it gives CATSDPGQGFHEQYF. This chain joins TRBV15 and TRBJ2-7; 9 bases fit TRBD1. The V and J ends lost 5 bases and 5 bases, in that order; junction bases with no gene match: 10. Germline CDR1 LNHNV, CDR2 YYDKDF (reference sequence). The CDR3 runs to 15 residues.

The chain links TRBV9 to TRBJ2-3; 9 positions agree with TRBD2. The germline CDR1 and CDR2 sequences are SGDLS and YYNGEE. The V segment lost 0 bases and the J segment 5 bases; nucleotides outside the gene matches: 10. The CDR3 is 17 residues long. The CDR3 region has the DNA TGTGCCAGCAGCGTAGGGCCAGCGGGAGGAAATAGAGATACGCAGTATTTT. Amino acids: CASSVGPAGGNRDTQYF.

This clone has just one count. The V call is TRBV7-9, the J call TRBJ1-2; D is uncertain. The CDR3 covers 12 residues. Germline lookup yields CDR1 SEHNR and CDR2 FQNEAQ (reference sequence). The germline V and J ends were trimmed by 4 bases and 7 bases, with 10 bases remaining between them. This CDR3 is CASSSKSRGYTF. Written as DNA, the CDR3 is TGTGCCAGCAGCTCGAAAAGTCGTGGCTACACCTTC.

This chain uses TRBV28 with TRBJ1-4; TRBD1 is a possible D gene (5 bases). This CDR3 spans 14 amino acids. CDR1 is MDHEN and CDR2 is SYDVKM in the germline V gene. V shed 8 bases and J shed 2 bases, with 12 bases lying between them. CDR3 region: CASRPTDTNEKLFF. CDR3 DNA sequence: TGTGCCAGCCGCCCGACAGACACTAATGAAAAACTGTTTTTT.

The chain employs TRBV4-1 and TRBJ1-2; D is possibly TRBD1 (6 bases). Per the germline V gene, CDR1 is MGHRA and CDR2 is YSYEKL. Trimming pared 0 bases from V and 5 bases from J, leaving 10 bases between. CDR3 length: 14 amino acids. The CDR3, as DNA: TGCGCCAGCAGCCAAGAGGGGACATATTATGGCTACACCTTC. Protein sequence: CASSQEGTYYGYTF.

This chain joins TRBV10-3 and TRBJ1-4, with D perhaps matching TRBD1 (5 bases). The CDR3 has 14 residues. The germline CDR1 and CDR2 sequences are ENHRY and SYGVKD. The V and J ends lost 6 bases and 2 bases respectively, with 10 bases between them. This chain's CDR3 is CAIRGESTNEKLFF. The CDR3 DNA sequence: TGTGCCATCAGGGGGGAGTCGACTAATGAAAAACTGTTTTTT.

The gene calls are TRBV6-6 and TRBJ1-1, with D possibly being TRBD1 (5 bases). The ends were cut back, 6 bases at V and 0 bases at J, with 17 bases in the middle. Germline CDR1 and CDR2: MNHNY and SVGAGI (reference sequence). This CDR3 contains 16 residues. The CDR3 is CASSRWDGRMNTEAFF. The CDR3 DNA is TGTGCCAGCAGCCGCTGGGACGGACGGATGAACACTGAAGCTTTCTTT.

This rearrangement joins TRBV27 to TRBJ2-2; D not certain. V shed 3 bases and J shed 2 bases, with 7 bases lying between them. The CDR3 loop spans 14 amino acids. Germline V gene data show CDR1 as MNHEY and CDR2 as SMNVEV (reference sequence). CDR3 nucleotides: TGTGCCAGCAGTTTTCTGACTAACACCGGGGAGCTGTTTTTT. Protein: CASSFLTNTGELFF.

Turning to this clone: Other DNA sequences from this sample encode an identical CDR3 as well. The rearrangement uses TRBV7-9 and TRBJ2-7; the match to TRBD1 covers 7 bases. Trimming removed 5 bases from V and 2 bases from J; junction bases left unmatched: 6. CDR3 length: 14 amino acids. Germline CDR1 reads SEHNR; CDR2 reads FQNEAQ (reference sequence). The chain's CDR3 is CASSLRDRPYEQYF. CDR3 DNA: TGTGCCAGCAGCCTCCGGGACAGACCCTACGAGCAGTACTTC.

This chain uses TRBV7-9 with TRBJ1-2, with D perhaps TRBD1 (6 bases). V lost 4 bases, J lost 4 bases, and 13 bases lay in between. Germline loops: CDR1 SEHNR, CDR2 FQNEAQ (reference sequence). The CDR3 totals 14 residues. The CDR3 sequence is CASSWGGSSYGYTF. The DNA of the CDR3 is TGTGCCAGCAGCTGGGGGGGCAGTTCCTATGGCTACACCTTC.

As regards this clone: A read error may account for a junction end that differs from germline. The chain recombines TRBV11-2 with TRBJ2-7; possibly TRBD1 or TRBD2 for D (5 bases each). The CDR3 length is 14 residues. The germline V gene encodes CDR1 SGHAT and CDR2 FQNNGV. The CDR3 DNA is TGTGCCAGCAGCTTAGAACAGGCATCCTGGGAGCAATACTTC. This encodes CASSLEQASWEQYF.

A note on this clone: At the DNA level, this CDR3 is encoded by other sequences in the same sample as well. The V gene is TRBV29-1, the J gene TRBJ2-1; 7 bases align to TRBD1. V shed 3 bases and J 1 base; nucleotides not matched to a gene: 0. Germline V gene sequence: CDR1 SQVTM, CDR2 ANQGSEA. This CDR3 contains 13 residues. The CDR3 protein is CSVEDRSYNEQFF. In DNA form, the CDR3 reads TGCAGCGTTGAGGACAGGTCCTACAATGAGCAGTTCTTC.

The chain recombines TRBV28 with TRBJ2-7; 10 bases agree with TRBD1. The CDR3 totals 15 residues. CDR1 MDHEN and CDR2 SYDVKM come from the germline V gene. With 6 bases clipped from V and 4 bases from J, the junction kept 9 bases outside the gene matches. The CDR3, as DNA: TGTGCCAGCAGGAAAATCCGGGACAGGGGTTACGAGCAGTACTTC. Protein: CASRKIRDRGYEQYF.

The CDR3 loop reads CSVEGGLLGYTF. In DNA, the CDR3 is TGCAGCGTTGAAGGGGGTCTTCTTGGCTACACCTTC. The chain combines TRBV29-1 with TRBJ1-2; D unclear. CDR1 is SQVTM and CDR2 is ANQGSEA in the germline V gene. V was clipped by 1 base and J by 7 bases, with 10 bases between them. The CDR3 is 12 residues long.

The V and J genes are TRBV7-9 and TRBJ2-7; D may be TRBD1 (5 bases). V dropped 1 base and J dropped 2 bases, with 15 bases sitting between them. The CDR3 runs 16 residues. Germline V gene data show CDR1 as SEHNR and CDR2 as FQNEAQ (reference sequence). Written as DNA, the CDR3 is TGTGCCAGCAGCTTAGGAAGGCAGGGTCCCACCTACGAGCAGTACTTC. Its translation is CASSLGRQGPTYEQYF. Full variable domain (remainder filled in from reference TRBV7-9 and TRBJ2-7): DTGVSQNPRHKITKRGQNVTFRCDPISEHNRLYWYRQTLGQGPEFLTYFQNEAQLEKSRLLSDRFSAERPKGSFSTLEIQRTEQGDSAMYLCASSLGRQGPTYEQYFGPGTRLTVT.

The CDR3 nucleotides read TGTGCCAGCAGTGACCTGGACGGACCTATCTATGGCTACACCTTC. Translation gives CASSDLDGPIYGYTF. The chain combines TRBV2 with TRBJ1-2; no clear D. The CDR3 length is 15 residues. V was clipped by 3 bases and J by 4 bases, with 15 bases between them. Germline loops: CDR1 SNHLY, CDR2 FYNNEI.

V and J are TRBV27 and TRBJ2-1; TRBD2 matches 8 bases. Per the germline V gene, CDR1 is MNHEY and CDR2 is SMNVEV (reference sequence). V shed 6 bases, J shed 4 bases, and the junction held 5 bases outside the gene matches. The CDR3 contains 14 residues. CDR3 protein: CASRVLAEYNEQFF. As DNA, the CDR3 is TGTGCCAGCAGGGTACTAGCGGAATACAATGAGCAGTTCTTC.

V usage is TRBV15 and J usage is TRBJ2-5; perhaps TRBD2 as D (5 bases). Germline values: CDR1 LNHNV, CDR2 YYDKDF (reference sequence). This CDR3 is built from 16 residues. The V end was cut by 0 bases, the J end by 2 bases, with 13 bases between. This CDR3 is CATSRDREGVQETQYF. CDR3 bases: TGTGCCACCAGCAGAGATAGAGAGGGAGTACAAGAGACCCAGTACTTC.

The V gene is TRBV2, the J gene TRBJ2-7; 9 positions agree with TRBD2. Losses at the gene ends were 8 bases for V and 1 base for J; bases not matched to a gene: 15. The CDR3 consists of 17 residues. CDR1 SNHLY and CDR2 FYNNEI come from the germline V gene. Here the CDR3 DNA reads TGTGCCAGCTGGTCTTGGACTAGCGCAACCCGGTCCTACGAGCAGTACTTC. Residues: CASWSWTSATRSYEQYF.

CDR3 coding DNA: TGTGCCAGCAGCTTAGATTTGGCTACAGATACGCAGTATTTT. Its protein product is CASSLDLATDTQYF. The chain combines TRBV11-1 with TRBJ2-3; D is undetermined. The CDR3 totals 14 residues. Trimming pared 1 base from V and 3 bases from J, leaving 8 bases between. Germline CDR1 reads SGHAT; CDR2 reads FQDESV (reference sequence).

Written as DNA, the CDR3 is TGTGCCAGCAGTTTATCAAGGGTAATGAACACTGAAGCTTTCTTT. Translation: CASSLSRVMNTEAFF. The chain carries TRBV27 and TRBJ1-1; D is unclear. The germline V and J ends were trimmed by 0 bases and 0 bases, with 8 bases remaining between them. Germline CDR1 is MNHEY and CDR2 is SMNVEV (reference sequence). The CDR3 length is 15 residues.